This TCR beta chain was sequenced for a study of blood T cell repertoires in COVID-19. Study-wide context: Both acute and convalescent COVID-19 samples were obtained from the United States, Italy and Spain. T cells, B-cell-depleted T cells, or PBMCs supplied cDNA or gDNA.

Per the authors' pipeline: For nucleated cells, counts were estimated from reference gene primer amplification. Produced via immunoSEQ multiplex PCR; TCRdb's table is partial and in-frame only. V and J calls plus clone size are reproduced from that table; the DNA served to infer D and trimming. The data show about 99,000 clones, with roughly 78% seen just once and about a sixth held by the top ten. This clone has only a few counts. V gave up 4 bases and J gave up 0 bases, with 9 bases separating them. The CDR3 has 14 amino acids. The germline V gene has CDR1 LNHDA and CDR2 SQIVND (reference sequence).

This chain connects TRBV19 to TRBJ1-2; no firm D call. The sequencing sample was made of peripheral blood. The sequence derives from a woman of 80 years or more with active or convalescent COVID-19. CDR3 coding DNA: TGTGCCAGTAGTACGGGAGCAGCTAACTATGGCTACACCTTC. This translates into CASSTGAANYGYTF.